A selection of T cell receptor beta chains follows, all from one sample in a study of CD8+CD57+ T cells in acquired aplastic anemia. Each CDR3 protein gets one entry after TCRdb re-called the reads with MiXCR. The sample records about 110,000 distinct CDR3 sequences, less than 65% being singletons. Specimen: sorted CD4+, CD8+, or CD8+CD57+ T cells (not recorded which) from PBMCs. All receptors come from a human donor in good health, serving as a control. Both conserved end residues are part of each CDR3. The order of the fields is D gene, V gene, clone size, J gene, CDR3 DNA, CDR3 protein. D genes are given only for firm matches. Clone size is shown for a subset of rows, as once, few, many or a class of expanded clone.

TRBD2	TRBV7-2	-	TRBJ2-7	TGTGCCAGCAGCACCGGACTAGCGGGTTCCGAGCAGTACTTC	CASSTGLAGSEQYF
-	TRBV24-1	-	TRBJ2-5	TGTGCCACCAGTGACCCAGTAAGTCGGGAGACCCAGTACTTC	CATSDPVSRETQYF
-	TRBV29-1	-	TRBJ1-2	TGCAGCGTTGCGGTCCCTTCCCGGACGTATGGCTACACCTTC	CSVAVPSRTYGYTF
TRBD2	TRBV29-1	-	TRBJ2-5	TGCAGCGTGAAGACTAGCGGGGCTGAGACCCAGTACTTC	CSVKTSGAETQYF
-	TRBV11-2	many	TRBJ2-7	TGTGCCAGCAGCCCCTTTGGGACATACTACGAGCAGTACTTC	CASSPFGTYYEQYF
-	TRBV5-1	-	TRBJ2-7	TGCGCCAGCGCCACGACTACCGAGCAGTACTTC	CASATTTEQYF
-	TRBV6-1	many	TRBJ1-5	TGTGCCAGCAGTGGGACAGCCAATCAGCCCCAGCATTTT	CASSGTANQPQHF
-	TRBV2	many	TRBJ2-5	TGTGCCAGCAGCCGGGAGTTAGAGACCCAGTACTTC	CASSRELETQYF
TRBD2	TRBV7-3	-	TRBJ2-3	TGTGCCAGCAGCTCAACGGGACTAGCGGGGCCTAGCACAGATACGCAGTATTTT	CASSSTGLAGPSTDTQYF
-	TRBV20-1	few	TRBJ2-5	TGCAGTGCTAGGGACAGAGAGACCCAGTACTTC	CSARDRETQYF
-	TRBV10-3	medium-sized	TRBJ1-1	TGTGCCATCAGTGAGTCGGACGCTATGAACACTGAAGCTTTCTTT	CAISESDAMNTEAFF
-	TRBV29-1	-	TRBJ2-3	TGCAGCGTAAGAAAAGGACATCAAGCCACAGATACGCAGTATTTT	CSVRKGHQATDTQYF
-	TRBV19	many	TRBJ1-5	TGTGCCAGTAGTATCGGAACACCGCTTTCCAATAGCAATCAGCCCCAGCATTTT	CASSIGTPLSNSNQPQHF
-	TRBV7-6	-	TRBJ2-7	TGTGCCAGCAGCTTAGCGCCCCCCCCGGGGAACTACGAGCAGTACTTC	CASSLAPPPGNYEQYF
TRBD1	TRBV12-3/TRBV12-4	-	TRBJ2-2	TGTGCCAGCAGTTCGACCTTTGGACAGGCCGGAGAGCTGTTTTTT	CASSSTFGQAGELFF
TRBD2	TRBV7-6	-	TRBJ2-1	TGTGCCAGCGCACTAGCGGGATCCCGAGATGAGCAGTTCTTC	CASALAGSRDEQFF
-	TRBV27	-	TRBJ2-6	TGTGCCAGCAGCCGGGACTCTGGGGCCAACGTCCTGACTTTC	CASSRDSGANVLTF
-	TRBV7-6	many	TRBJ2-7	TGTGCCAGCAGCTTAGCGGGGAGCTCCTACGAGCAGTACTTC	CASSLAGSSYEQYF
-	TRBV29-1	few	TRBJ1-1	TGCAGCGTTCTACTGGGGGGTACTGAAGCTTCCTTT	CSVLLGGTEASF
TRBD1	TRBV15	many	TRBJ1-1	TGTGCCACCAGCAGCGACAGGGGTTTGACTGAAGCTTTCTTT	CATSSDRGLTEAFF
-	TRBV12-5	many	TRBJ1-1	TGTGCTAGTGGTTTGCCACAGGGTAGGCGAACTGAAGCTTTCTTT	CASGLPQGRRTEAFF
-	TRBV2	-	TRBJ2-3	TGTGCCAGCAACTCGGCCGAACGACGGCCCACAGATACGCAGTATTTT	CASNSAERRPTDTQYF
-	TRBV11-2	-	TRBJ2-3	TGTGCCAGCAGCTCAACGTCAGATACGCAGTATTTT	CASSSTSDTQYF
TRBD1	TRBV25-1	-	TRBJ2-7	TGTGCCAGCACCATTGGGGACAGGGGAGTCGACGAGCAGTACTTC	CASTIGDRGVDEQYF
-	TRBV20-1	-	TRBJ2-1	TGCAGTGCTAGTTTTTTAGGGGCTAGCTCCTACAATGAGCAGTTCTTC	CSASFLGASSYNEQFF
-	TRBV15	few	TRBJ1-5	TGTGCCACCAGCAAAGACAGGTTGGGTCAGCCCCAGCATTTT	CATSKDRLGQPQHF
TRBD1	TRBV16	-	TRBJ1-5	TGTGCCAGCAGCCAACGGACAGGGGCAGTTCAGCCCCAGCATTTT	CASSQRTGAVQPQHF
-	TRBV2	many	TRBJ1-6	TGTGCCAGCAGCGGCGTGAGATCAGGACAGAGGGAAAATTCACCCCTCCACTTT	CASSGVRSGQRENSPLHF
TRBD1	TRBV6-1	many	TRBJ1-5	TGTGCCAGCAGTGATCGGACAGGGGGCAATCAGCCCCAGCATTTT	CASSDRTGGNQPQHF
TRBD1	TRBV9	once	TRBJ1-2	TGTGCCAGCAGTACCGACAGGGATTATGGCTACACCTTC	CASSTDRDYGYTF
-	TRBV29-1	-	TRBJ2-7	TGCAGCGTTGGTAACGACGCAGGCGAGCAGTACTTC	CSVGNDAGEQYF
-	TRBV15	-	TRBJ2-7	TGTGCCACCAGCAGAGATTCCGACGTAAAGCAGTACTTC	CATSRDSDVKQYF
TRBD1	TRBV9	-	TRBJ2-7	TGTGCCAGCAGCGTAGGTGGGACAGGGGTCGAGCAGTACTTC	CASSVGGTGVEQYF
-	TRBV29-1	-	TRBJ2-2	TGCAGCGTCAGGACAGCGAACACCGGGGAGCTGTTTTTT	CSVRTANTGELFF
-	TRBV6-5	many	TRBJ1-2	TGTGCCAGCAGTTACGGCCCCCGGGCCCCGGGTGGCTACACCTTC	CASSYGPRAPGGYTF
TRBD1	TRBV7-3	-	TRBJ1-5	TGTGCCAGCACCACAGGGGTCCCCAATCAGCCCCAGCATTTT	CASTTGVPNQPQHF
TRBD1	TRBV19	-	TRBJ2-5	TGTGCCAGTAACGAGGGGGCGGAGGAGACCCAGTACTTC	CASNEGAEETQYF
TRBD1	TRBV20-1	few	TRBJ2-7	TGCAGTGCCCCAAAACAGGGGGCCCTCTACGAGCAGTACTTC	CSAPKQGALYEQYF
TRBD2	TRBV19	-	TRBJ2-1	TGTGCCAGTAGTTGGGTTAGCGGGAAAAATGAGCAGTTCTTC	CASSWVSGKNEQFF
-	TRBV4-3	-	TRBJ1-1	TGCGCCAGCAGCCAAGATCTGTGGGGGGGTCGAGCTGAAGCTTTATTT	CASSQDLWGGRAEALF
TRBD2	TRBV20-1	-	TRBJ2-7	TGCAGTGCTAGCCCCTTAGCGGGGGATACCTACGAGCAGTACTTC	CSASPLAGDTYEQYF
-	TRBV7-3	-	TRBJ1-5	TGTGCCAGCAGCTTTCCGGGTCCCGGCGATCAGCCCCAGCATTTT	CASSFPGPGDQPQHF
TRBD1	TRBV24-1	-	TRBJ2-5	TGTGCCACCAGTGACGAAGGGACAGTTATGCCCCAGTACTTC	CATSDEGTVMPQYF
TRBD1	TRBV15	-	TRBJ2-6	TGTGCCACCAGCAGGGACAGGCAGTCTGGGGCCAACGTCCTGACTTTC	CATSRDRQSGANVLTF
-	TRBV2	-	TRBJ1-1	TGTGCCAGCAGCCCTAGCGGGGGGCCAACTGAAGCTTTCTTT	CASSPSGGPTEAFF
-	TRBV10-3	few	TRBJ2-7	TGTGCCATCAGTGAGTCCGGCTACGAGCAGTACTTC	CAISESGYEQYF